The 30 T cell receptor beta chains in this list originate from one sample, sequenced in a study of blood T cells in healthy people across ages. Through a sample-barcoded 5' primer and a J-beta primer mix, a second PCR was run for 7 to 11 cycles. TCRdb reprocessed the 5' RACE reads via MiXCR and lists one record per CDR3 protein. This sample has about 1.4 million distinct CDR3 sequences, with around 55% found just once. Specimen: blood. Receptor source: a man younger than 35 in good health.

The chain carries TRBV29-1 and TRBJ2-7, with D perhaps given as TRBD1 or TRBD2 (5 bases each). Trimming cost V 7 bases and J 7 bases, with 20 bases left between them. The length of the CDR3 is 13 residues. CDR1 SQVTM and CDR2 ANQGSEA come from the germline V gene. The CDR3 nucleotides read TGCAGCGCCCTCTTGGGGACCTACAATGAGCAGTACTTC. Its protein is CSALLGTYNEQYF.

The chain has TRBV6-6 and TRBJ2-5; a possible D gene is TRBD2 (5 bases). Germline values: CDR1 MNHNY, CDR2 SVGAGI (reference sequence). The V end lost 2 bases, the J end lost 2 bases, and 9 bases lay between the germline ends. This CDR3 has 14 amino acids. Written as DNA, the CDR3 is TGTGCCAGCAGTTACGTCGGGGAACAAGAGACCCAGTACTTC. This sequence encodes CASSYVGEQETQYF.

The V call is TRBV20-1, the J call TRBJ1-6; 9 positions agree with TRBD1. The CDR3 contains 14 residues. The ends lost 5 bases at V and 4 bases at J; junction bases unmatched: 3. Per germline, CDR1 DFQATT and CDR2 SNEGSKA (reference sequence). The CDR3 DNA reads TGCAGTGCTTCGGACAGGGGTTATAATTCACCCCTCCACTTT. Its protein product is CSASDRGYNSPLHF.

The table lists this clonotype with a few counts. This chain uses TRBV3-1 with TRBJ2-6; possible D gene TRBD2, 5 bases. Per germline, CDR1 LGHDT and CDR2 YNNKEL (reference sequence). Trimming removed 0 bases at V and 2 bases at J, with 11 bases between. CDR3 length: 17 residues. CDR3 nucleotide sequence: TGTGCCAGCAGCCAAGAATTCAGCGGTGCTGGGGCCAACGTCCTGACTTTC. Its protein product is CASSQEFSGAGANVLTF.

The gene calls are TRBV27 and TRBJ1-2, with D possibly being TRBD1 (6 bases). V gave up 6 bases and J gave up 8 bases, with 19 bases separating them. This CDR3 has 14 residues. CDR1 and CDR2 from the germline V gene are MNHEY and SMNVEV (reference sequence). The DNA of the CDR3 is TGTGCCAGCAGGCCGAGTCGCGGGGGGGGCGGCTACACCTTC. Its protein product is CASRPSRGGGGYTF.

Comment on this clonotype: The junction shows a germline mismatch at one end, possibly a read error. The chain employs TRBV6-5 and TRBJ2-1, with D perhaps TRBD2 (5 bases). From germline, CDR1 is MNHEY and CDR2 SVGAGI. This CDR3 has 17 residues. The chain's CDR3 is CPSSYSGSGSSYNEQFF. In DNA, the CDR3 is TGTCCCAGCAGTTACTCGGGTTCGGGGAGCTCCTACAATGAGCAGTTCTTC.

This clonotype was counted only a few times. The rearrangement joins TRBV4-1 to TRBJ2-7, with TRBD1 as a possible D gene (5 bases). Between the trimmed V and J ends, which lost 0 bases and 0 bases, there was a span of 9 bases. The V gene's germline CDR1 is MGHRA and CDR2 YSYEKL. CDR3 length: 15 amino acids. The CDR3 region is CASSQDVTGSYEQYF. CDR3 bases: TGCGCCAGCAGCCAAGATGTCACAGGCTCCTACGAGCAGTACTTC.

V gene TRBV20-1 combines with J gene TRBJ2-7, with D perhaps being TRBD1 or TRBD2 (6 bases each). The CDR3 is 13 amino acids. Germline-derived CDR1 and CDR2 are DFQATT and SNEGSKA (reference sequence). CDR3 in DNA: TGCAGCGCAAAAGTCTTCGGGGGCCACGAGCAGTACTTC. Amino acids: CSAKVFGGHEQYF.

This clonotype has just one count. The chain is built from TRBV7-8 and TRBJ2-7; D remains unclear. Deletions cut 2 bases from V and 2 bases from J, with 13 bases between. The CDR3 loop spans 15 amino acids. Germline assignment: CDR1 SGHVS and CDR2 FQNEAQ. The CDR3 spells CASSLFPGSTYEQYF. The CDR3 DNA reads as TGTGCCAGCAGCTTATTTCCGGGTAGCACCTACGAGCAGTACTTC.

The chain carries TRBV29-1 and TRBJ2-7; D gene uncertain. The CDR3 is made up of 16 amino acids. Trimming removed 3 bases from V and 3 bases from J, with 21 bases in between. Germline CDR1 is SQVTM and CDR2 is ANQGSEA. For the CDR3, the DNA is TGCAGCGTTGAGGGTGGGCAGATGGCCGGGCTCTACGAGCAGTACTTC. Its protein is CSVEGGQMAGLYEQYF.

The CDR3: CASTPDGELFF. The CDR3 DNA reads TGTGCCAGCACCCCGGACGGGGAGCTGTTTTTT. The V gene is TRBV6-2 or TRBV6-3, the J gene TRBJ2-2; D is uncertain. Trimming pared 7 bases from V and 7 bases from J, leaving 7 bases between. There are 11 residues in the CDR3. Germline V gives CDR1 MNHEY, CDR2 SVGEGT.

V is TRBV7-2 and J is TRBJ1-6, with no clear D. Per germline, CDR1 SGHTA and CDR2 FQGNSA. The germline V and J ends were trimmed by 1 base and 10 bases, with 14 bases remaining between them. This CDR3 has 15 residues. The DNA for the CDR3 is TGTGCCAGCAGCTTAGAGCAGGTCTTTTACTCACCCCTCCACTTT. Translating it yields CASSLEQVFYSPLHF.

For this clonotype: This sequence may be a read error, since a much larger clone differs from it by one base. The J gene is TRBJ2-6, the V gene TRBV14; D uncertain. CDR1 SGHDN and CDR2 FVKESK come from the germline V gene. The germline V and J ends were trimmed by 4 bases and 3 bases, with 4 bases remaining between them. The CDR3 covers 13 residues. Here the CDR3 DNA reads TGTGCCAGCAGCCCCTTTGGGGCCAACGTCCTGACTTTC. Its translation is CASSPFGANVLTF.

This clonotype was observed a handful of times. The rearrangement uses TRBV5-1 and TRBJ2-7; 8 nucleotides match TRBD2. CDR1 and CDR2 from the germline V gene are SGHRS and YFSETQ. J was trimmed by 7 bases and V by 7 bases; bases with no gene match: 7. This CDR3 spans 12 amino acids. The CDR3 DNA reads TGCGCCAGCCGTCGAACTAGCGGAGAGCAGTACTTC. Encoded protein: CASRRTSGEQYF.

The V gene is TRBV20-1, the J gene TRBJ1-2; maybe TRBD1 (5 bases). The V end was cut by 0 bases, the J end by 10 bases, with 15 bases between. Germline assignment: CDR1 DFQATT and CDR2 SNEGSKA (reference sequence). This CDR3 spans 13 amino acids. CDR3 in amino acids: CSARERQGMPYTF. The CDR3 nucleotides read TGCAGTGCTAGAGAGAGGCAGGGAATGCCCTACACCTTC.

The chain combines TRBV18 with TRBJ2-2, with TRBD2 identical over 7 bases. The CDR3 runs 14 residues. With V trimmed by 3 bases and J by 7 bases, 5 bases remained unmatched. CDR1 and CDR2 (germline): KGHSH, LQKENI. The CDR3 loop reads CASSPRERDGELFF. As DNA, the CDR3 is TGTGCCAGCTCACCGCGGGAGAGGGACGGGGAGCTGTTTTTT. The full variable domain, rest sourced from reference TRBV18 and TRBJ2-2, is NAGVMQNPRHLVRRRGQEARLRCSPMKGHSHVYWYRQLPEEGLKFMVYLQKENIIDESGMPKERFSAEFPKEGPSILRIQQVVRGDSAAYFCASSPRERDGELFFGEGSRLTVL.

The chain combines TRBV20-1 with TRBJ2-1; TRBD2 matches at 9 bases. CDR3 length: 18 amino acids. Germline V CDR1 and CDR2: DFQATT, SNEGSKA (reference sequence). Trimming removed 3 bases from V and 1 base from J; junction bases left unmatched: 13. The CDR3 DNA sequence: TGCAGTGCTAGCCGAATAGCTAGCGGGACGAATTCCTACAATGAGCAGTTCTTC. It is translated as CSASRIASGTNSYNEQFF.

The V and J genes are TRBV4-1 and TRBJ2-3; D not certain. This CDR3 contains 15 residues. In germline, CDR1 is MGHRA, CDR2 YSYEKL. V dropped 0 bases and J dropped 3 bases, with 10 bases sitting between them. Here the CDR3 DNA reads TGCGCCAGCAGCCAAGAGGCGAGCCGGACAGATACGCAGTATTTT. Its protein product is CASSQEASRTDTQYF.

This sequence joins TRBV28 and TRBJ2-5; possibly TRBD1 for D (6 bases). Germline V gene lookup returns CDR1 MDHEN and CDR2 SYDVKM. This CDR3 has 14 residues. The V end lost 7 bases, the J end lost 1 base, and 13 bases lay between the germline ends. CDR3 residues: CASIKQGTQETQYF. CDR3 DNA: TGTGCCAGCATCAAACAGGGTACCCAAGAGACCCAGTACTTC.

The chain carries TRBV10-3 and TRBJ2-3, with D possibly TRBD2 on 5 matching bases. The CDR3 contains 12 residues. The germline V gene encodes CDR1 ENHRY and CDR2 SYGVKD. Trimming cost V 9 bases and J 6 bases, with 13 bases left between them. CDR3 coding DNA: TGTGCCATGGCCCCGGACTTGGATACGCAGTATTTT. Encoded protein: CAMAPDLDTQYF.

CDR3 residues: CASSQDPGGEQFF. CDR3 DNA: TGCGCCAGCAGCCAAGATCCGGGCGGTGAGCAGTTCTTC. The chain combines TRBV4-1 with TRBJ2-1; D is uncertain. Germline V gene sequence: CDR1 MGHRA, CDR2 YSYEKL. The CDR3 length is 13 residues. V lost 0 bases and J lost 9, with 9 bases in between.

The chain carries TRBV27 and TRBJ2-7, with a tentative D call TRBD2 (5 bases). The CDR3 consists of 13 residues. Germline V lookup: CDR1 MNHEY, CDR2 SMNVEV (reference sequence). V was shortened by 4 bases and J by 6 bases, with 13 bases between the two germline ends. CDR3 in DNA: TGTGCCAGCAGTTCCTCCCTGAGGGCCGAGCAGTACTTC. It codes for CASSSSLRAEQYF.

The J gene is TRBJ2-7, the V gene TRBV7-6; weak D call: TRBD1 (6 bases). V lost 4 bases, J lost 5 bases, and 12 bases lay in between. This CDR3 is 13 amino acids long. Germline CDR1 reads SGHVS; CDR2 reads FNYEAQ. The CDR3 sequence is CASSWDTANEQYF. CDR3 in DNA: TGTGCCAGCAGCTGGGACACGGCCAACGAGCAGTACTTC.

V is TRBV15 and J is TRBJ1-6; 8 bases are a match to TRBD1. Trimming took 0 bases from V and 5 from J; bases not matched to a gene: 6. Germline values: CDR1 LNHNV, CDR2 YYDKDF (reference sequence). The CDR3 is made up of 17 amino acids. CDR3 sequence reads: CATSRDTTDRDNSPLHF. The CDR3 bases are TGTGCCACCAGCAGAGATACGACGGACAGGGATAATTCACCCCTCCACTTT.

As concerns this clonotype: Germline is not matched at one junction end, which may reflect a read error. The chain combines TRBV10-3 with TRBJ1-4; D gene unclear. Germline values: CDR1 ENHRY, CDR2 SYGVKD. The length of the CDR3 is 12 residues. The CDR3 here is CAISDLHEKLFF. The CDR3 nucleotides are TGCGCCATCAGTGATCTGCACGAAAAACTGTTTTTT.

The chain is built from TRBV20-1 and TRBJ2-1; 7 bases fit TRBD2. The germline CDR1 and CDR2 sequences are DFQATT and SNEGSKA (reference sequence). V was clipped by 5 bases and J by 4 bases; unmatched bases: 11. The CDR3 has 15 residues. CDR3 DNA: TGCAGTGCTCAGGGAGGGGTAGCGGAGTACAATGAGCAGTTCTTC. This codes for CSAQGGVAEYNEQFF.

The CDR3 loop is CASSYGRLYNEQYF. The CDR3 nucleotides are TGTGCCAGCAGTTACGGCAGACTCTACAATGAGCAGTACTTC. The chain employs TRBV6-5 and TRBJ2-1; D unresolved. Judging by the DNA end, TRBJ2-7 fits better; the J call may be wrong. CDR1 MNHEY and CDR2 SVGAGI come from the germline V gene. The CDR3 is made up of 14 amino acids.

The rearrangement links TRBV5-1 to TRBJ1-4, with a weak D call TRBD1 (6 bases). Germline CDR1 SGHRS, CDR2 YFSETQ. CDR3 length: 16 amino acids. V lost 0 bases and J lost 4, with 13 bases in between. The CDR3 DNA reads TGCGCCAGCAGCTTGGAGGCAAGGGGGATTAATGAAAAACTGTTTTTT. Amino acids: CASSLEARGINEKLFF. Looking up the rest from reference TRBV5-1 and TRBJ1-4 gives the full variable domain: KAGVTQTPRYLIKTRGQQVTLSCSPISGHRSVSWYQQTPGQGLQFLFEYFSETQRNKGNFPGRFSGRQFSNSRSEMNVSTLELGDSALYLCASSLEARGINEKLFFGSGTQLSVL.

In DNA form, the CDR3 reads TGCAGCGTTGAAAGCAGTGGCACAGATACGCAGTATTTT. Protein product: CSVESSGTDTQYF. The rearrangement uses TRBV29-1 and TRBJ2-3; no reliable D call. Germline V gene data show CDR1 as SQVTM and CDR2 as ANQGSEA. This CDR3 has 13 amino acids. Trimming shortened V by 2 bases and J by 1 base, and 7 bases separated the two germline ends.

The chain has TRBV6-4 and TRBJ2-1; 12 bases are a match to TRBD2. CDR1 and CDR2 from the germline V gene are MRHNA and SNTAGT. The V segment lost 2 bases and the J segment 6 bases; nucleotides outside the gene matches: 2. The length of the CDR3 is 15 residues. The CDR3 spells CASSDPSGGANEQFF. The CDR3 region has the DNA TGTGCCAGCAGTGACCCTAGCGGGGGGGCCAATGAGCAGTTCTTC.